Below are 20 T cell receptor beta chains sequenced from a single sample in a study of Ad26.COV2.S vaccination and SARS-CoV-2 variants (dated by TCRdb to 2020 to 2022). The receptor library was made with the immunoSEQ multiplex PCR assay. The source is immuneACCESS, and TCRdb retained only in-frame sequences with V and J called. Part of the clones is not carried over; for the studies checked, unresolved V genes explain less than half of this, and the remainder is unexplained. Here the sample has approximately 420,000 clones; approximately 91% occur a single time. The biggest ten clones account for 3.5% of the sample. The meaning of the sample's treatment or condition label: roughly 20 received Ad26.COV2.S at low or high dose, single or two shots; 5 received placebo; per-sample allocation not given. Repertoires of vaccine and placebo recipients were sequenced from samples collected on day 63 after the first injection.

The input for sequencing was peripheral blood, taken in a trial of Ad26.COV2.S vaccine versus placebo. The receptors shown here come from a person aged 18-60 years who received the Ad26.COV2.S COVID-19 vaccine or a placebo.

The chain is built from TRBV11-2 and TRBJ2-1, with D possibly TRBD2 on 6 matching bases. The germline V and J ends were trimmed by 5 bases and 4 bases, with 15 bases remaining between them. CDR1 SGHAT and CDR2 FQNNGV come from the germline V gene. The CDR3 length is 15 residues. DNA of the CDR3: TGTGCCAGCAGCCGTTCGGGGGTCCCGTACAATGAGCAGTTCTTC. Translation: CASSRSGVPYNEQFF.

Here the CDR3 reads CASRTGLARDTDTQYF. CDR3 sequence (DNA): TGTGCCAGCAGGACAGGACTAGCGAGGGACACAGATACGCAGTATTTT. This rearrangement joins TRBV2 to TRBJ2-3; the match to TRBD2 covers 9 bases. The CDR3 has 16 amino acids. CDR1 is SNHLY and CDR2 is FYNNEI in the germline V gene. Germline trimming cut 6 bases from V and 2 bases from J; bases unmatched to any gene: 9. The full variable domain, completed using reference TRBV2 and TRBJ2-3, is EPEVTQTPSHQVTQMGQEVILRCVPISNHLYFYWYRQILGQKVEFLVSFYNNEISEKSEIFDDQFSVERPDGSNFTLKIRSTKLEDSAMYFCASRTGLARDTDTQYFGPGTRLTVL.

The chain recombines TRBV6-1 with TRBJ1-3; no clear D. The CDR3 totals 16 residues. V lost 1 base and J lost 0, with 10 bases in between. Germline CDR1 reads MNHNS; CDR2 reads SASEGT. CDR3 sequence: CASSEEGGSSGNTIYF. Written as DNA, the CDR3 is TGTGCCAGCAGTGAAGAGGGCGGAAGCTCTGGAAACACCATATATTTT.

V usage is TRBV19 and J usage is TRBJ1-2; D perhaps matches TRBD1 (5 bases). In germline, CDR1 is LNHDA, CDR2 SQIVND (reference sequence). The CDR3 is 13 residues long. The V gene lost 6 bases and the J gene lost 3 bases, with 11 bases spanning the gap. In DNA, the CDR3 is TGTGCCAGTAGGAGGGGTGGCGACTATGGCTACACCTTC. As protein: CASRRGGDYGYTF.

This clone was seen a few times. The chain joins TRBV6-1 to TRBJ2-7; 8 bases line up with TRBD1. Germline V gene sequence: CDR1 MNHNS, CDR2 SASEGT. The junction had 7 bases not matched to a gene; V was cut back by 2 bases and J by 7 bases. The CDR3 is 14 amino acids. Here the CDR3 reads CASSESGTGVEQYF. The DNA for the CDR3 is TGTGCCAGCAGTGAATCCGGGACAGGAGTTGAGCAGTACTTC.

The rearrangement links TRBV4-3 to TRBJ2-3; 7 bases align to TRBD1. CDR3 length: 14 amino acids. Trimming at V came to 0 bases and at J to 3 bases, leaving 0 bases not matched to a gene. Germline V lookup: CDR1 LGHNA, CDR2 YSLEER. The CDR3 coding sequence is TGCGCCAGCAGCCAAGACAGGGGGACAGATACGCAGTATTTT. The encoded protein is CASSQDRGTDTQYF.

This chain links TRBV6-5 with TRBJ2-5, with 7 bases matching TRBD1. V shed 6 bases and J 3 bases; nucleotides not matched to a gene: 7. Germline loops: CDR1 MNHEY, CDR2 SVGAGI. There are 14 residues in the CDR3. The chain's CDR3 is CASSGPDREETQYF. The DNA of the CDR3 is TGTGCCAGCAGCGGACCCGACAGGGAAGAGACCCAGTACTTC.

This clone was recorded only once. J is TRBJ2-1 and V is TRBV6-4, with 7 bases fitting TRBD2. There are 15 residues in the CDR3. CDR1 and CDR2 from the germline V gene are MRHNA and SNTAGT. Losses at the gene ends were 2 bases for V and 4 bases for J; bases not matched to a gene: 5. The CDR3 loop is CASSDDPGGYNEQFF. CDR3 coding DNA: TGTGCCAGCAGTGACGACCCCGGGGGGTACAATGAGCAGTTCTTC.

This clone was picked up a small number of times. The genes are TRBV27 and TRBJ1-1; D remains unclear. CDR1 and CDR2 from the germline V gene are MNHEY and SMNVEV (reference sequence). Between the trimmed V and J ends, which lost 5 bases and 7 bases, there was a span of 11 bases. The CDR3 contains 12 residues. The CDR3 reads CASSAYPGEAFF. CDR3 bases: TGTGCCAGCAGTGCCTACCCCGGTGAAGCTTTCTTT.

The V and J genes are TRBV7-9 and TRBJ2-1, with TRBD1 matching 8 bases. V was pared by 3 bases and J by 5 bases, with 12 bases of the junction left unmatched. This CDR3 contains 17 residues. Germline-derived CDR1 and CDR2 are SEHNR and FQNEAQ (reference sequence). CDR3 sequence (DNA): TGTGCCAGCAGCTTCGGACTCCGGGACAGGCTAAACAATGAGCAGTTCTTC. Protein sequence: CASSFGLRDRLNNEQFF.

Here the CDR3 reads CASSSRQAYEQYF. CDR3 bases: TGTGCCAGCAGCTCCCGACAAGCCTACGAGCAGTACTTC. The J gene is TRBJ2-7, the V gene TRBV5-5; no reliable D call. The germline V and J ends were trimmed by 3 bases and 2 bases, with 9 bases remaining between them. This CDR3 spans 13 amino acids. Per the germline V gene, CDR1 is SGHKS and CDR2 is YYEKEE (reference sequence).

The chain combines TRBV5-1 with TRBJ2-7; 8 nucleotides line up with TRBD2. CDR3 length equals 15 residues. V trimming: 4 bases; J trimming: 5 bases; junction bases outside the gene matches: 11. Germline CDR1 and CDR2: SGHRS and YFSETQ. CDR3 in amino acids: CASSPTGTRVHEQYF. The CDR3 coding sequence is TGCGCCAGCAGCCCTACCGGGACTAGGGTCCACGAGCAGTACTTC. The variable domain in full, completed from reference TRBV5-1 and TRBJ2-7, reads KAGVTQTPRYLIKTRGQQVTLSCSPISGHRSVSWYQQTPGQGLQFLFEYFSETQRNKGNFPGRFSGRQFSNSRSEMNVSTLELGDSALYLCASSPTGTRVHEQYFGPGTRLTVT.

The chain has TRBV7-2 and TRBJ2-1, with no clear D. The CDR3 covers 12 residues. From germline, CDR1 is SGHTA and CDR2 FQGNSA. V gave up 8 bases and J gave up 0 bases, with 5 bases separating them. The CDR3, as DNA: TGTGCCAGCGCGAGCTCCTACAATGAGCAGTTCTTC. Protein: CASASSYNEQFF.

The chain couples TRBV10-3 to TRBJ1-2; TRBD1 agrees at 9 bases. From germline, CDR1 is ENHRY and CDR2 SYGVKD. The length of the CDR3 is 15 residues. Trimming cost V 6 bases and J 4 bases; bases outside gene matches: 9. CDR3 amino acids: CAISLGQGLGYGYTF. The CDR3, as DNA: TGTGCCATCAGCCTAGGACAGGGGTTAGGCTATGGCTACACCTTC.

The genes are TRBV6-5 and TRBJ2-7; no definite D call. The V gene lost 7 bases and the J gene lost 3 bases, with 7 bases spanning the gap. Germline V gives CDR1 MNHEY, CDR2 SVGAGI. This CDR3 is built from 11 residues. Here the CDR3 reads CASNKNYEQYF. The DNA of the CDR3 is TGTGCCAGCAACAAAAACTACGAGCAGTACTTC.

This clone is a singleton in its sample. V usage is TRBV7-6 and J usage is TRBJ2-5; maybe TRBD2 (6 bases). The V gene lost 5 bases and the J gene lost 1 base, with 14 bases spanning the gap. The germline V gene has CDR1 SGHVS and CDR2 FNYEAQ. The CDR3 is 15 residues long. The chain's CDR3 is CASSHASASQETQYF. The CDR3 DNA reads TGTGCCAGCAGCCATGCTAGCGCAAGCCAAGAGACCCAGTACTTC.

The chain joins TRBV3-1 (or the pseudogene TRBV3-2) to TRBJ2-6, with no clear D. CDR3 length: 16 residues. CDR1 is LGHDT, CDR2 YNNKEL, per germline (reference sequence). Deletions cut 0 bases from V and 0 bases from J, with 6 bases between. This CDR3 reads CASSQERPSGANVLTF. In DNA, the CDR3 is TGTGCCAGCAGCCAAGAACGCCCCTCTGGGGCCAACGTCCTGACTTTC.

To note about this clone: An end of the junction differs from the germline gene, which may be a read error. The V gene is TRBV7-7, the J gene TRBJ2-2; 8 bases line up with TRBD1. The CDR3 is made up of 15 amino acids. Per germline, CDR1 SSHAT and CDR2 FNYEAQ (reference sequence). As DNA, the CDR3 is TGTGCTAGCAGCCAGGACAGGGAGACCACCGGGGAGCTGTTTTTT. Translating it yields CASSQDRETTGELFF.

To note about this clone: Other DNA variants within this sample encode the same CDR3. The chain links TRBV12-3 or TRBV12-4 to TRBJ1-3, with unresolved D. The CDR3 spans 13 residues. V was pared by 6 bases and J by 4 bases, with 10 bases between. The CDR3 sequence: CASSPTGGNTIYF. The CDR3 DNA follows: TGTGCCAGCAGCCCCACCGGGGGAAACACCATATATTTT.

The chain links TRBV7-2 to TRBJ2-3; 11 bases are a match to TRBD1. The CDR3 length is 15 residues. CDR1 and CDR2 from the germline V gene are SGHTA and FQGNSA. V lost 1 base to trimming and J lost 4 bases; unmatched junction nucleotides: 1. CDR3 sequence (DNA): TGTGCCAGCAGCTTAGGGGACAGGGGGTCAGATACGCAGTATTTT. Amino acid sequence: CASSLGDRGSDTQYF.